A single sample is the source of the 20 T cell receptor beta chains below, sequenced in a study of memory CD4+ T cells and cytomegalovirus serostatus (dated by TCRdb to the late 2010s). Single viable CD3+CD4+CD8-CD45RO+ cells were sorted as memory CD4+ T cells on a FACSAria II. Preparation of the library involved the immunoSEQ multiplex PCR assay. TCRdb limited this immuneACCESS table to in-frame rearrangements with V and J called. A share of clones is missing; checked studies link under half to unresolved V genes, and the rest is unexplained. The sample has roughly 42,000 clones on record, 65% to 85% of them singletons. The ten largest clones capture over 0.45% of the sample. Source material: memory CD4+ T cells from blood. These receptor sequences come from an adult in good health and CMV-seronegative.

The V gene is TRBV15, the J gene TRBJ1-4, with D maybe TRBD1 (6 bases). This CDR3 has 15 residues. Trimming shortened V by 6 bases and J by 2 bases, and 13 bases separated the two germline ends. Germline lookup yields CDR1 LNHNV and CDR2 YYDKDF (reference sequence). The CDR3 DNA follows: TGTGCCACCAGTACATACAGGGTGACTAATGAAAAACTGTTTTTT. The encoded protein is CATSTYRVTNEKLFF.

The rearrangement links TRBV2 to TRBJ2-3; maybe TRBD2 (6 bases). The CDR3 extends over 15 amino acids. The V gene lost 0 bases and the J gene lost 6 bases, with 13 bases spanning the gap. The germline V gene has CDR1 SNHLY and CDR2 FYNNEI. The CDR3 reads CASSEARGRADTQYF. The CDR3 DNA follows: TGTGCCAGCAGTGAAGCGCGGGGCCGGGCGGATACGCAGTATTTT.

CDR3 sequence: CASTRPGPMYQETQYF. The CDR3 region has the DNA TGTGCCAGCACAAGACCGGGCCCCATGTACCAAGAGACCCAGTACTTC. The V gene is TRBV6-6, the J gene TRBJ2-5; D uncertain. The CDR3 covers 16 residues. The V gene's germline CDR1 is MNHNY and CDR2 SVGAGI (reference sequence). V was clipped by 7 bases and J by 0 bases, with 18 bases between them.

The rearrangement joins TRBV7-2 to TRBJ2-5, with TRBD1 as a possible D gene (6 bases). CDR3 length: 14 amino acids. The germline gives CDR1 SGHTA, CDR2 FQGNSA. Trimming shortened V by 5 bases and J by 4 bases, and 14 bases separated the two germline ends. DNA of the CDR3: TGTGCCAGCAGCAGCCAGGGGTCTAGAGAGACCCAGTACTTC. It codes for CASSSQGSRETQYF.

The chain joins TRBV5-1 to TRBJ2-6; D might be TRBD1 (6 bases). The CDR3 runs to 16 residues. V shed 3 bases and J shed 13 bases, with 23 bases lying between them. Germline V gene data show CDR1 as SGHRS and CDR2 as YFSETQ. The CDR3: CASSSGQGPSSSVLTF. Here the CDR3 DNA reads TGCGCCAGCAGCTCTGGCCAGGGGCCATCCTCCTCGGTCCTGACTTTC. The full variable domain, its missing parts supplied by reference TRBV5-1 and TRBJ2-6, is KAGVTQTPRYLIKTRGQQVTLSCSPISGHRSVSWYQQTPGQGLQFLFEYFSETQRNKGNFPGRFSGRQFSNSRSEMNVSTLELGDSALYLCASSSGQGPSSSVLTFGAGSRLTVL.

This clone was seen just once. V and J are TRBV6-1 and TRBJ2-7; 11 bases are shared with TRBD1. V dropped 8 bases and J dropped 5; count of bases not matched to a gene: 5. CDR3 length equals 13 residues. Germline V gene lookup returns CDR1 MNHNS and CDR2 SASEGT. DNA for the CDR3: TGTGCCAGCGGGACAGGGGGTACGAACGAGCAGTACTTC. Its translation: CASGTGGTNEQYF.

Turning to this clone: At one of its ends the junction is not consistent with the germline gene, which may arise from a read error. V and J are TRBV7-7 and TRBJ2-5; D is unresolved. The CDR3 loop spans 13 amino acids. CDR1 SSHAT and CDR2 FNYEAQ come from the germline V gene (reference sequence). The CDR3 DNA reads TGTGCTAGCAGCTCCTGGACCCAAGAGACCCAGTACTTC. Protein sequence: CASSSWTQETQYF. Supplemented by reference TRBV7-7 and TRBJ2-5, the full variable domain reads GAGVSQSPRYKVTKRGQDVTLRCDPISSHATLYWYQQALGQGPEFLTYFNYEAQPDKSGLPSDRFSAERPEGSISTLTIQRTEQRDSAMYRCASSSWTQETQYFGPGTRLLVL.

J is TRBJ1-5 and V is TRBV13; 10 bases match TRBD1. This CDR3 comprises 16 residues. V dropped 5 bases and J dropped 7; count of bases not matched to a gene: 11. Germline-derived CDR1 and CDR2 are PRHDT and FYEKMQ (reference sequence). CDR3 sequence reads: CASSTLLRTGGQPQHF. The CDR3 DNA follows: TGTGCCAGCAGCACCCTCCTGAGGACAGGGGGACAGCCCCAGCATTTT.

This chain links TRBV9 with TRBJ2-2; D unresolved. V lost 0 bases, J lost 1 base, and 7 bases lay in between. The germline CDR1 and CDR2 sequences are SGDLS and YYNGEE. This CDR3 has 15 residues. The CDR3 DNA is TGTGCCAGCAGCGTAGCTGTGGGGAACACCGGGGAGCTGTTTTTT. Its translation: CASSVAVGNTGELFF. Together with reference TRBV9 and TRBJ2-2, the CDR3 gives the full variable domain: DSGVTQTPKHLITATGQRVTLRCSPRSGDLSVYWYQQSLDQGLQFLIQYYNGEERAKGNILERFSAQQFPDLHSELNLSSLELGDSALYFCASSVAVGNTGELFFGEGSRLTVL.

J is TRBJ1-5 and V is TRBV27; TRBD1 might be the D (6 bases). Germline CDR1 MNHEY, CDR2 SMNVEV (reference sequence). V was trimmed by 2 bases and J by 7 bases, leaving 9 bases between them. CDR3 size: 13 residues. For the CDR3, the DNA is TGTGCCAGCAGTTTAGTTGGGGGCCAGCCCCAGCATTTT. Amino acid sequence: CASSLVGGQPQHF.

CDR3 DNA: TGTGCCAGCAGCCTAAGAGGAGACAGGGCCGATGGCTACACCTTC. Translated: CASSLRGDRADGYTF. The gene calls are TRBV9 and TRBJ1-2; 7 bases agree with TRBD1. Trimming cost V 4 bases and J 6 bases; bases outside gene matches: 12. The CDR3 length is 15 residues. The germline gives CDR1 SGDLS, CDR2 YYNGEE.

This clone occurred once. The V and J genes are TRBV6-1 and TRBJ2-7; tentatively, D is TRBD1 (6 bases). Germline V gene data show CDR1 as MNHNS and CDR2 as SASEGT. V gave up 4 bases and J gave up 2 bases, with 18 bases separating them. This CDR3 is 16 amino acids long. In nucleotides, the CDR3 is TGTGCCAGCAGTGGATTAACAGGGAAGGCCCCCTACGAGCAGTACTTC. Its protein is CASSGLTGKAPYEQYF.

In DNA form, the CDR3 reads TGTGCCAGCCTGGGGACAGGAGTGACCTACGAGCAGTACTTC. Protein: CASLGTGVTYEQYF. V and J are TRBV6-1 and TRBJ2-7; 8 nucleotides match TRBD1. Germline values: CDR1 MNHNS, CDR2 SASEGT. CDR3 length equals 14 residues. The ends lost 8 bases at V and 2 bases at J; junction bases unmatched: 8.

The chain is built from TRBV6-5 and TRBJ2-7; D perhaps matches TRBD2 (5 bases). The CDR3 length is 14 residues. Trimming left V 6 bases short and J 2 bases short, with 14 bases between. Per germline, CDR1 MNHEY and CDR2 SVGAGI. The DNA for the CDR3 is TGTGCCAGCAGGACAATCGGGGTTCCCTACGAGCAGTACTTC. Its protein product is CASRTIGVPYEQYF.

This clone was observed a single time. The chain couples TRBV27 to TRBJ1-5; unclear D gene. This CDR3 is built from 12 residues. Looked up from germline, CDR1 is MNHEY and CDR2 is SMNVEV (reference sequence). The germline V and J ends were trimmed by 9 bases and 0 bases, with 6 bases remaining between them. The CDR3: CASWDSNQPQHF. In nucleotides, the CDR3 is TGTGCCAGTTGGGATAGCAATCAGCCCCAGCATTTT.

This clone occurred a few times. This rearrangement joins TRBV28 to TRBJ2-3; 9 positions agree with TRBD1. Per germline, CDR1 MDHEN and CDR2 SYDVKM. This CDR3 comprises 16 residues. The ends lost 3 bases at V and 3 bases at J; junction bases unmatched: 7. The DNA for the CDR3 is TGTGCCAGCAGTTTTGGTAGGGGGACAGGGACAGATACGCAGTATTTT. It translates to CASSFGRGTGTDTQYF.

This clone occurred once. V usage is TRBV6-1 and J usage is TRBJ1-3; D is uncertain. Germline V gives CDR1 MNHNS, CDR2 SASEGT. The CDR3 totals 15 residues. Between the trimmed V and J ends, which lost 7 bases and 5 bases, there was a span of 18 bases. CDR3: CASIVDPGTRNTIYF. The CDR3 DNA sequence: TGTGCCAGCATAGTAGACCCGGGCACCAGAAACACCATATATTTT.

This chain joins TRBV19 and TRBJ1-2; D ambiguous. The CDR3 is 15 residues long. Trimming took 3 bases from V and 4 from J, leaving 15 bases between them. Germline CDR1 is LNHDA and CDR2 is SQIVND (reference sequence). CDR3 sequence (DNA): TGTGCCAGTAGTATGATTGCGGGGAGAGGCTATGGCTACACCTTC. This gives the protein CASSMIAGRGYGYTF.

The chain has TRBV12-5 and TRBJ2-7; 9 bases map to TRBD1. V was pared by 1 base and J by 4 bases, with 2 bases of the junction left unmatched. There are 14 residues in the CDR3. Germline V gives CDR1 LGHNT, CDR2 FRNRAP. The CDR3 is CASGLEQGAYEQYF. The CDR3 nucleotides read TGTGCTAGTGGTTTGGAACAGGGGGCATACGAGCAGTACTTC.

This chain links TRBV5-8 with TRBJ1-4; possibly TRBD1 for D (6 bases). Germline CDR1 is SGHTS and CDR2 is YDEGEE. The CDR3 length is 15 residues. The ends were cut back, 1 base at V and 3 bases at J, with 10 bases in the middle. The CDR3 spells CASSLNRVANEKLFF. DNA for the CDR3: TGTGCCAGCAGCTTGAACAGGGTTGCTAATGAAAAACTGTTTTTT.